This T cell receptor beta chain was documented in a study of early T cells in non-severe SARS-CoV-2 infection. Study context: Chains stayed unpaired after sequencing of bulk RNA from unsorted whole blood. Whole-study findings and limits: Matching results from VDJdb favored anti-spike CD8 responses, leaving private and CD4 specificities undetected.

In its sample, this clonotype was seen many times. The antigen is not known. TCRdb re-called the 5' RACE reads with MiXCR, one entry per CDR3 protein. Among over 35,000 distinct CDR3 sequences listed, less than 6.5% were seen once. This CDR3 has 14 residues. In germline, CDR1 is SGHAT, CDR2 FQNNGV. Trimming cost V 5 bases and J 4 bases; bases outside gene matches: 2. Sequenced here: whole blood, sampled at baseline. This clonotype originated in an adult who was a healthcare worker with PCR-confirmed SARS-CoV-2 infection or an uninfected control (not recorded which). V usage is TRBV11-2 and J usage is TRBJ2-1; 10 nucleotides align to TRBD2. The DNA of the CDR3 is TGTGCCAGCAGCCTAGCGGGGGAATACAATGAGCAGTTCTTC. Residues: CASSLAGEYNEQFF.